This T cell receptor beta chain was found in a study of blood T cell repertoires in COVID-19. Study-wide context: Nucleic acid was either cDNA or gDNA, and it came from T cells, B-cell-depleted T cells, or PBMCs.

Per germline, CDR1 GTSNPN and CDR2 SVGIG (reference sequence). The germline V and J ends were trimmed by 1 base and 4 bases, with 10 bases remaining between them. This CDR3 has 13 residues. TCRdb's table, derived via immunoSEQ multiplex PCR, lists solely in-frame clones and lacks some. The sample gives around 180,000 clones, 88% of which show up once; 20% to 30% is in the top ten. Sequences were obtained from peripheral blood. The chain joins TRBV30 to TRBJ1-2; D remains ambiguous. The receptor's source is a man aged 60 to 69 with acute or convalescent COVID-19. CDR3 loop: CAWSEPPFYGYTF. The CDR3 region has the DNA TGTGCCTGGAGTGAGCCGCCTTTCTATGGCTACACCTTC.